One sample yielded the 20 T cell receptor beta chains listed below, sequenced in a study of cytomegalovirus exposure and HLA in healthy donors (dated by TCRdb to 2016 to 2017). Libraries were prepared through the immunoSEQ multiplex PCR assay. In TCRdb, the immuneACCESS table is reduced to in-frame sequences with V and J assigned. These tables do not hold every clone; where another copy was compared, an unresolved V gene accounts for under half, and the others remain unexplained. The sample yields 190,000 or so clones; approximately 84% were counted once. The ten largest clones capture approximately 2.9% of the sample. The source material was PBMCs. These receptors all come from a woman between 18 and 30 years old in good health and CMV-seropositive.

This clone was detected only a few times. The chain is built from TRBV2 and TRBJ2-7; TRBD1 matches at 12 bases. Losses at the gene ends were 8 bases for V and 9 bases for J; bases not matched to a gene: 11. Germline CDR1 SNHLY, CDR2 FYNNEI. This CDR3 spans 14 amino acids. DNA of the CDR3: TGTGCCAGCCGGGACAGGGGGCTTTCGTCCGGGCAGTACTTC. This codes for CASRDRGLSSGQYF.

This clone was seen a single time. The chain couples TRBV9 to TRBJ1-1; a possible D gene is TRBD1 (6 bases). This CDR3 has 14 amino acids. The V gene lost 3 bases and the J gene lost 3 bases, with 12 bases spanning the gap. Germline V lookup: CDR1 SGDLS, CDR2 YYNGEE. As DNA, the CDR3 is TGTGCCAGCAGCGCCAGACAGGCCCACACTGAAGCTTTCTTT. Its protein product is CASSARQAHTEAFF. The full variable domain, completed using reference TRBV9 and TRBJ1-1, is DSGVTQTPKHLITATGQRVTLRCSPRSGDLSVYWYQQSLDQGLQFLIQYYNGEERAKGNILERFSAQQFPDLHSELNLSSLELGDSALYFCASSARQAHTEAFFGQGTRLTVV.

The chain joins TRBV4-1 to TRBJ1-2; D is perhaps TRBD1 (6 bases). CDR3 size: 13 residues. The germline gives CDR1 MGHRA, CDR2 YSYEKL. Trimming pared 5 bases from V and 7 bases from J, leaving 14 bases between. CDR3 nucleotides: TGCGCCAGCAGCAATACAGGGAGCCTTGGCTACACCTTC. This encodes CASSNTGSLGYTF.

The V call is TRBV5-1, the J call TRBJ2-7; a weak D match, TRBD2 (5 bases). The CDR3 runs to 15 residues. CDR1 and CDR2 (germline): SGHRS, YFSETQ. Trimming removed 0 bases from V and 4 bases from J, with 14 bases in between. The CDR3 protein is CASSLELGSGYEQYF. CDR3 DNA sequence: TGCGCCAGCAGCTTGGAATTGGGGAGCGGTTACGAGCAGTACTTC.

This clone was found once. The chain links TRBV5-1 to TRBJ2-3; tentatively, D is TRBD1 (5 bases). This CDR3 comprises 14 residues. The germline CDR1 and CDR2 sequences are SGHRS and YFSETQ. V lost 1 base and J lost 2, with 8 bases in between. CDR3 in amino acids: CASSLSRDTDTQYF. The DNA of the CDR3 is TGCGCCAGCAGCTTGAGCAGGGACACAGATACGCAGTATTTT.

The J gene is TRBJ2-3, the V gene TRBV29-1; the D gene is possibly TRBD2 (5 bases). From germline, CDR1 is SQVTM and CDR2 ANQGSEA. The CDR3 covers 13 residues. V was trimmed by 4 bases and J by 0 bases, leaving 8 bases between them. In nucleotides, the CDR3 is TGCAGCGTTGCCCCGGGGAGCACAGATACGCAGTATTTT. It codes for CSVAPGSTDTQYF.

V gene TRBV5-1 combines with J gene TRBJ2-1; TRBD2 aligns across 8 bases. CDR1 is SGHRS and CDR2 is YFSETQ in the germline V gene. V lost 2 bases, J lost 7 bases, and 5 bases stayed unmatched. CDR3 length: 14 residues. For the CDR3, the DNA is TGCGCCAGCAGCTTAAACGGGGGGGCAAATGAGCAGTTCTTC. Its protein is CASSLNGGANEQFF.

The chain recombines TRBV7-9 with TRBJ1-3, with unresolved D. The V end was cut by 5 bases, the J end by 6 bases, with 17 bases between. Germline CDR1 and CDR2: SEHNR and FQNEAQ (reference sequence). There are 15 residues in the CDR3. CDR3 sequence reads: CASSQFNLRENTIYF. The CDR3 DNA sequence: TGTGCCAGCAGCCAATTTAACCTGAGGGAAAACACCATATATTTT.

The chain couples TRBV14 to TRBJ1-1; 7 bases are shared with TRBD1. The CDR3 totals 13 residues. V was pared by 5 bases and J by 4 bases, with 4 bases of the junction left unmatched. Germline CDR1 and CDR2: SGHDN and FVKESK. The CDR3 region is CASSGTGVTEAFF. CDR3 nucleotide sequence: TGTGCCAGCAGCGGAACAGGGGTCACTGAAGCTTTCTTT.

The chain couples TRBV13 to TRBJ2-1; 8 bases fit TRBD2. Germline loops: CDR1 PRHDT, CDR2 FYEKMQ (reference sequence). The trim removed 0 bases at V and 4 bases at J, leaving 2 bases unmatched. The CDR3 has 15 residues. The CDR3 DNA reads TGTGCCAGCAGCTTAGGTAGCGGGGTATACAATGAGCAGTTCTTC. This codes for CASSLGSGVYNEQFF. Full variable domain (missing parts from reference TRBV13 and TRBJ2-1): AAGVIQSPRHLIKEKRETATLKCYPIPRHDTVYWYQQGPGQDPQFLISFYEKMQSDKGSIPDRFSAQQFSDYHSELNMSSLELGDSALYFCASSLGSGVYNEQFFGPGTRLTVL.

This clone was picked up one time. The V and J genes are TRBV4-2 and TRBJ1-1, with D possibly matching TRBD1 (6 bases). Germline V CDR1 and CDR2: LGHNA, YNFKEQ. The CDR3 sequence is 17 residues long. V lost 0 bases to trimming and J lost 4 bases, with 18 bases between them. CDR3 in DNA: TGTGCCAGCAGCCAAGAAAGCCGAGGGGGGAGGGTCACTGAAGCTTTCTTT. It specifies CASSQESRGGRVTEAFF.

This chain links TRBV5-8 with TRBJ1-2, with 9 bases that match TRBD1. The CDR3 is 16 amino acids. The V segment lost 2 bases and the J segment 6 bases; nucleotides outside the gene matches: 11. From germline, CDR1 is SGHTS and CDR2 YDEGEE. In DNA, the CDR3 is TGTGCCAGCAGCTTAGAACTTCGGACAGGGGAACATGGCTACACCTTC. Its protein product is CASSLELRTGEHGYTF.

V gene TRBV6-6 combines with J gene TRBJ1-1, with D possibly matching TRBD1 (6 bases). The germline gives CDR1 MNHNY, CDR2 SVGAGI (reference sequence). The CDR3 has 15 residues. The V end lost 2 bases, the J end lost 7 bases, and 17 bases lay between the germline ends. The CDR3 sequence: CASSYRQGLKGEAFF. The CDR3 nucleotides read TGTGCCAGCAGTTACCGCCAGGGGCTTAAGGGTGAAGCTTTCTTT.

With regard to this clone: Other DNA sequences in the sample encode the same CDR3. This chain links TRBV19 with TRBJ1-2; D unclear. Trimming left V 5 bases short and J 2 bases short, with 6 bases between. Germline values: CDR1 LNHDA, CDR2 SQIVND (reference sequence). The CDR3 runs 12 residues. CDR3 amino acids: CASSGQNYGYTF. CDR3 bases: TGTGCCAGTAGTGGTCAGAACTATGGCTACACCTTC. Drawing the rest from reference TRBV19 and TRBJ1-2, the complete variable domain is DGGITQSPKYLFRKEGQNVTLSCEQNLNHDAMYWYRQDPGQGLRLIYYSQIVNDFQKGDIAEGYSVSREKKESFPLTVTSAQKNPTAFYLCASSGQNYGYTFGSGTRLTVV.

The V and J genes are TRBV20-1 and TRBJ2-1; possibly TRBD1 for D (5 bases). There are 10 residues in the CDR3. In germline, CDR1 is DFQATT, CDR2 SNEGSKA (reference sequence). V dropped 6 bases and J dropped 10 bases, with 10 bases sitting between them. Here the CDR3 DNA reads TGCAGTGCCCTTAGGGGAGAGCAGTTCTTC. This sequence encodes CSALRGEQFF.

The chain employs TRBV2 and TRBJ2-7; D may be TRBD2 (5 bases). The CDR3 is 13 residues long. Trimming shortened V by 4 bases and J by 3 bases, and 10 bases separated the two germline ends. Germline V gives CDR1 SNHLY, CDR2 FYNNEI. CDR3 sequence (DNA): TGTGCCAGCAGTGGGACCAGCGGCTACGAGCAGTACTTC. Protein: CASSGTSGYEQYF.

The chain uses TRBV5-4 and TRBJ2-3, with TRBD2 as a possible D gene (6 bases). Trimming stripped 1 base from V and 1 base from J, with 10 bases between. The germline CDR1 and CDR2 sequences are SGHNT and YYREEE (reference sequence). This CDR3 contains 15 residues. CDR3 region: CASSLTSHRTDTQYF. The CDR3 DNA reads TGTGCCAGCAGCTTGACTAGCCACCGCACAGATACGCAGTATTTT.

The rearrangement joins TRBV25-1 to TRBJ2-1; D might be TRBD1 (5 bases). The V gene's germline CDR1 is MGHDK and CDR2 SYGVNS. The V end was cut by 6 bases, the J end by 7 bases, with 16 bases between. The CDR3 covers 14 residues. This chain's CDR3 is CASSFGARSNEQFF. CDR3 coding DNA: TGTGCCAGCAGCTTTGGGGCTAGGTCGAATGAGCAGTTCTTC. Full variable domain (missing parts from reference TRBV25-1 and TRBJ2-1): EADIYQTPRYLVIGTGKKITLECSQTMGHDKMYWYQQDPGMELHLIHYSYGVNSTEKGDLSSESTVSRIRTEHFPLTLESARPSHTSQYLCASSFGARSNEQFFGPGTRLTVL.

On this clone: At one boundary the junction diverges from the germline segment, which might be a read error. This chain connects TRBV15 to TRBJ1-4; 11 bases are a match to TRBD1. Germline V gene data show CDR1 as LNHNV and CDR2 as YYDKDF (reference sequence). The CDR3 totals 12 residues. The CDR3 loop reads CATSRWDRGILF. The CDR3, as DNA: TGTGCCACCAGCAGGTGGGACAGGGGGATACTTTTT.

The CDR3 loop is CASSQVADYGYTF. The CDR3 DNA reads TGTGCCAGCAGCCAGGTGGCAGACTATGGCTACACCTTC. The chain has TRBV7-9 and TRBJ1-2; D unresolved. Trimming cost V 5 bases and J 3 bases, with 10 bases left between them. The germline V gene encodes CDR1 SEHNR and CDR2 FQNEAQ (reference sequence). CDR3 length: 13 residues.